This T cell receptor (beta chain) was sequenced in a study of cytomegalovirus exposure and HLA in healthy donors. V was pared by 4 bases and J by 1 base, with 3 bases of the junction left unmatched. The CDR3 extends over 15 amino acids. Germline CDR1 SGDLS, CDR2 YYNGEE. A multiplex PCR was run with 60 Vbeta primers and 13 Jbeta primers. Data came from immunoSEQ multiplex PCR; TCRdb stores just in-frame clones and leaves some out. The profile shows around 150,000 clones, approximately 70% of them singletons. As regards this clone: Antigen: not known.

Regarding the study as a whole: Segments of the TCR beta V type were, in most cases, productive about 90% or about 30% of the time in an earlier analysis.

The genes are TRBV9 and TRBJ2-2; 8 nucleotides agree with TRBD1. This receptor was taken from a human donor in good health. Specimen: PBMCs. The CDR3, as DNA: TGTGCCAGCAGCCTCGGACAGGGGAACACCGGGGAGCTGTTTTTT. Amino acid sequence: CASSLGQGNTGELFF.